Listed here are 15 T cell receptor beta chains from one sample, sequenced in a study of T cell responses to AZD1222 COVID-19 vaccine. The method was immunoSEQ multiplex PCR; TCRdb's version includes in-frame clones alone and lacks a portion of them. Of about 85,000 clones in the sample, approximately 88% were seen once. Sequencing was performed on peripheral blood, taken on day 0 of AZD1222 vaccination. The receptors originated from an adult in good health.

The CDR3 coding sequence is TGTGCCAGCAGTGCCCGTGGGCTGGGACAGGGGGGTTTAACCTACGAGCAGTACTTC. This sequence encodes CASSARGLGQGGLTYEQYF. This chain links TRBV6-1 with TRBJ2-7; 11 bases fit TRBD1. Trimming took 4 bases from V and 2 from J; bases not matched to a gene: 16. Germline lookup yields CDR1 MNHNS and CDR2 SASEGT. CDR3 size: 19 residues.

The chain recombines TRBV4-1 with TRBJ2-7; D perhaps matches TRBD1 (8 bases). Germline CDR1 is MGHRA and CDR2 is YSYEKL. Trimming cost V 4 bases and J 3 bases, with 13 bases left between them. The CDR3 spans 14 residues. Here the CDR3 reads CASSPTGEGYEQYF. In DNA, the CDR3 is TGCGCCAGCAGCCCGACAGGGGAGGGCTACGAGCAGTACTTC.

The rearrangement uses TRBV6-5 and TRBJ1-1; a weak D match, TRBD1 (5 bases). The CDR3 has 13 amino acids. Germline lookup yields CDR1 MNHEY and CDR2 SVGAGI. V was pared by 6 bases and J by 1 base, with 9 bases between. The CDR3 is CASSRQKNTEAFF. The CDR3 nucleotides read TGTGCCAGCAGCCGACAGAAGAACACTGAAGCTTTCTTT.

The genes are TRBV2 and TRBJ1-2; 8 bases align to TRBD1. Germline trimming cut 6 bases from V and 6 bases from J; bases unmatched to any gene: 6. Germline lookup yields CDR1 SNHLY and CDR2 FYNNEI. The CDR3 spans 13 residues. The CDR3 DNA sequence: TGTGCCAGCAGGAGCGGACAGGGTAATGGCTACACCTTC. This encodes CASRSGQGNGYTF.

This clone has a single count. The chain couples TRBV13 to TRBJ2-7; D remains unclear. Germline values: CDR1 PRHDT, CDR2 FYEKMQ (reference sequence). CDR3 length equals 16 residues. V was shortened by 2 bases and J by 2 bases, with 16 bases between the two germline ends. CDR3 nucleotides: TGTGCCAGCAGCTTAATGTCGACCGATATCGCCTACGAGCAGTACTTC. Amino acid sequence: CASSLMSTDIAYEQYF. Full variable domain (rest looked up from reference TRBV13 and TRBJ2-7): AAGVIQSPRHLIKEKRETATLKCYPIPRHDTVYWYQQGPGQDPQFLISFYEKMQSDKGSIPDRFSAQQFSDYHSELNMSSLELGDSALYFCASSLMSTDIAYEQYFGPGTRLTVT.

The CDR3 loop reads CASSPRGGVQNTEAFF. The CDR3 region has the DNA TGTGCCAGCAGCCCCCGCGGGGGGGTCCAAAACACTGAAGCTTTCTTT. This chain links TRBV7-8 with TRBJ1-1, with a tentative D call TRBD1 (5 bases). Germline lookup yields CDR1 SGHVS and CDR2 FQNEAQ. Trimming left V 5 bases short and J 2 bases short, with 18 bases between. This CDR3 contains 16 residues.

This clone came up once. The chain links TRBV9 to TRBJ2-3, with 7 bases fitting TRBD2. The CDR3 runs to 15 residues. Germline CDR1 is SGDLS and CDR2 is YYNGEE. J lost 3 bases, V lost 6 bases, and 10 bases had no gene match. The CDR3 spells CASTPSGLVTDTQYF. The CDR3 nucleotides read TGTGCCAGCACCCCCTCAGGACTAGTTACAGATACGCAGTATTTT.

The genes are TRBV11-3 and TRBJ1-1; D might be TRBD1 (6 bases). The V end lost 5 bases, the J end lost 1 base, and 8 bases lay between the germline ends. The CDR3 has 13 amino acids. Germline V lookup: CDR1 SGHNT, CDR2 YENEEA. The CDR3 loop reads CASSPRGNTEAFF. The CDR3 nucleotides are TGTGCCAGCAGCCCCAGGGGGAACACTGAAGCTTTCTTT.

The genes are TRBV27 and TRBJ1-6; possible D gene TRBD1, 5 bases. There are 13 residues in the CDR3. The ends were cut back, 2 bases at V and 11 bases at J, with 10 bases in the middle. Germline V gene sequence: CDR1 MNHEY, CDR2 SMNVEV (reference sequence). Here the CDR3 DNA reads TGTGCCAGCAGTTTACGGGGCATCCCACCCCTCCACTTT. Amino acids: CASSLRGIPPLHF.

The genes are TRBV5-1 and TRBJ2-3; weak D call: TRBD1 (6 bases). CDR1 SGHRS and CDR2 YFSETQ come from the germline V gene. V was trimmed by 0 bases and J by 2 bases, leaving 10 bases between them. This CDR3 contains 15 residues. CDR3 in DNA: TGCGCCAGCAGCTTGGTTGGACAGTACACAGATACGCAGTATTTT. It specifies CASSLVGQYTDTQYF.

A few counts support this clone. V gene TRBV10-3 combines with J gene TRBJ1-4; TRBD1 aligns across 9 bases. The V segment lost 2 bases and the J segment 8 bases; nucleotides outside the gene matches: 3. The CDR3 extends over 14 amino acids. From germline, CDR1 is ENHRY and CDR2 SYGVKD. The DNA for the CDR3 is TGTGCCATCAGTGAGGGACAGGGGACGGAAAAACTGTTTTTT. Residues: CAISEGQGTEKLFF.

This rearrangement joins TRBV5-1 to TRBJ2-3; D gene unclear. Germline V lookup: CDR1 SGHRS, CDR2 YFSETQ. Trimming cost V 4 bases and J 0 bases, with 12 bases left between them. This CDR3 is 15 amino acids long. CDR3 bases: TGCGCCAGCAGCAGTCGCGCAGCTAGCACAGATACGCAGTATTTT. As protein: CASSSRAASTDTQYF.

The chain carries TRBV28 and TRBJ1-4, with a tentative D call TRBD1 (5 bases). Trimming took off 7 bases at V and 0 bases at J, with 15 bases between the two ends. The CDR3 runs 16 residues. Germline V CDR1 and CDR2: MDHEN, SYDVKM. CDR3 amino acids: CASTPLGLATNEKLFF. The CDR3 bases are TGTGCCAGCACCCCTTTGGGGCTTGCAACTAATGAAAAACTGTTTTTT.

The CDR3 sequence: CASSRKGSAGGLSGYTF. CDR3 nucleotide sequence: TGTGCCAGCAGCCGAAAAGGGTCGGCAGGGGGTTTGAGTGGCTACACCTTC. The chain is built from TRBV14 and TRBJ1-2; 7 positions agree with TRBD1. J gave up 7 bases and V 4 bases, and 18 bases lay outside the gene matches. CDR1 and CDR2 (germline): SGHDN, FVKESK. The CDR3 runs to 17 residues.

CDR3: CASSLTGAPNTEAFF. In nucleotides, the CDR3 is TGTGCCAGCAGCTTGACAGGGGCTCCCAACACTGAAGCTTTCTTT. This sequence joins TRBV7-2 and TRBJ1-1; 8 positions agree with TRBD1. Germline CDR1 and CDR2: SGHTA and FQGNSA. The CDR3 spans 15 residues. The J segment lost 2 bases and the V segment lost 3 bases, leaving 5 bases of the junction unmatched.